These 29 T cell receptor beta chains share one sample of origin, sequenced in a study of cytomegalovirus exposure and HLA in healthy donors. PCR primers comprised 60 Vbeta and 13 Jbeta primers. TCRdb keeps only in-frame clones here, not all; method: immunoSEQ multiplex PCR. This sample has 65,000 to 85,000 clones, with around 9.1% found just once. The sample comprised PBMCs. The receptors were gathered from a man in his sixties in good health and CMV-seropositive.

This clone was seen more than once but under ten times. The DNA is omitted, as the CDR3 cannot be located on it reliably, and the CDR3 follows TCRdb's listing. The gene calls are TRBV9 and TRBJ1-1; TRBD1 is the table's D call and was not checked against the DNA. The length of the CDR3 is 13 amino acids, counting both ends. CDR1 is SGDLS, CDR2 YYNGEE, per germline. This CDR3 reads CASSVGQGAPVFF.

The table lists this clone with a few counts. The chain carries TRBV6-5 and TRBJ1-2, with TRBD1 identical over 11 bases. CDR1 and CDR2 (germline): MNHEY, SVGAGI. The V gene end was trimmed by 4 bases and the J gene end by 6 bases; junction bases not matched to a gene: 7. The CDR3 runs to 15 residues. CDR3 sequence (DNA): TGTGCCAGCAGTTCTACTGGGGGACAGGGGGATGGCTACACCTTC. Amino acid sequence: CASSSTGGQGDGYTF.

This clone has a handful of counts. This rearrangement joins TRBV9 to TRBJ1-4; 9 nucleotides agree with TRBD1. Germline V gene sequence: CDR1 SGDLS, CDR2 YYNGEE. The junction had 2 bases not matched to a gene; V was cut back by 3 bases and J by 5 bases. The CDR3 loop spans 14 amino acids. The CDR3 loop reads CASSADRGNEKLFF. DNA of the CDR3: TGTGCCAGCAGCGCAGACAGGGGGAATGAAAAACTGTTTTTT.

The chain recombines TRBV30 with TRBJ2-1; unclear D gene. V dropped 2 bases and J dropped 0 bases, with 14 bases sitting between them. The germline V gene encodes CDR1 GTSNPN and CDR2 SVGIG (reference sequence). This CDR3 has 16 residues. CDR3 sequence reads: CAWSIPGLTSYNEQFF. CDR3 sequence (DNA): TGTGCCTGGAGTATACCGGGTTTAACCTCCTACAATGAGCAGTTCTTC.

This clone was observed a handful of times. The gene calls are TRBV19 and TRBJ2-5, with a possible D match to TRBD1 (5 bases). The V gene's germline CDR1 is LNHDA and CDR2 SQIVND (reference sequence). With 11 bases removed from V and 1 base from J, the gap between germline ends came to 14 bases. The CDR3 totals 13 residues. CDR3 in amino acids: CAAAQGSQETQYF. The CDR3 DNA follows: TGTGCCGCCGCCCAGGGTTCCCAAGAGACCCAGTACTTC.

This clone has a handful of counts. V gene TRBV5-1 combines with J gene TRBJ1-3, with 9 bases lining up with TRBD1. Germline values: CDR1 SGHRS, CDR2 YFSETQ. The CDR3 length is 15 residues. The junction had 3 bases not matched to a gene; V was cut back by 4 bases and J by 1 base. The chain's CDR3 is CASSPGQGSGNTIYF. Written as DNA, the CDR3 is TGCGCCAGCAGCCCGGGACAGGGTTCTGGAAACACCATATATTTT.

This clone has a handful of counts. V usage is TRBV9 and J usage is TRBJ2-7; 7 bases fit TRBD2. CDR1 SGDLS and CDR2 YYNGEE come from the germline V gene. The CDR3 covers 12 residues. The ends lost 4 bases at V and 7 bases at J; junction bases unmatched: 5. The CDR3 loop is CASSPREGEQYF. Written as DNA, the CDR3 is TGTGCCAGCAGCCCTAGGGAGGGTGAGCAGTACTTC.

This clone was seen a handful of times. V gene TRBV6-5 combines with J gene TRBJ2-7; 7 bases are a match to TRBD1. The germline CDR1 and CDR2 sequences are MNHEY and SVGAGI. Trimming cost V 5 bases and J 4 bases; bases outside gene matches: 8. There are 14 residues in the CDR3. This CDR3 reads CASSKTGPGYEQYV. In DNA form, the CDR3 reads TGTGCCAGCAGTAAGACAGGGCCTGGTTACGAGCAGTACGTC.

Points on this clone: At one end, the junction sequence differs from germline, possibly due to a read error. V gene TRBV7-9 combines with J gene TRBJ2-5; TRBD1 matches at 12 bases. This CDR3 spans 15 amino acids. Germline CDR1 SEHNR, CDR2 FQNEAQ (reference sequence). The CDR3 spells CASRPGTGGEENQYF. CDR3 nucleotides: TGTGCCAGCAGGCCAGGGACAGGGGGCGAAGAGAACCAGTACTTC.

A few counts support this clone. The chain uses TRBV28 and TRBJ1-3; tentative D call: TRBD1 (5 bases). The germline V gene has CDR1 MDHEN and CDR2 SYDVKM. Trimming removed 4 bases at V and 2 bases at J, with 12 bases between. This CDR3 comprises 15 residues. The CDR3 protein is CASSSPAGAGNTIYF. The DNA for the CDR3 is TGTGCCAGCAGTTCCCCGGCGGGGGCTGGAAACACCATATATTTT.

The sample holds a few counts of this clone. The CDR3 region is CASSPDRALTDTQYF. As DNA, the CDR3 is TGTGCCAGCAGCCCGGACAGGGCCCTCACAGATACGCAGTATTTT. The chain employs TRBV11-2 and TRBJ2-3, with 8 nucleotides matching TRBD1. The CDR3 has 15 amino acids. V was clipped by 5 bases and J by 2 bases; unmatched bases: 6. CDR1 SGHAT and CDR2 FQNNGV come from the germline V gene.

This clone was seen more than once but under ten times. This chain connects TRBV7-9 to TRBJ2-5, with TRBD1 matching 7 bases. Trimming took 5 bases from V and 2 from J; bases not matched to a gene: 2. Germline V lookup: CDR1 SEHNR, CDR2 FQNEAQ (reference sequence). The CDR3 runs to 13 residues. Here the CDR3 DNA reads TGTGCCAGCAGCCCACAGGGGCAAGAGACCCAGTACTTC. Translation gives CASSPQGQETQYF.

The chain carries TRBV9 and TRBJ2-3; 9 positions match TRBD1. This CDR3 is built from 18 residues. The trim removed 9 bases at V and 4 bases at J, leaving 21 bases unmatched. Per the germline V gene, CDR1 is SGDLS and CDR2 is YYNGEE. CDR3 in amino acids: CAIRQETRDRDFSDTQYF. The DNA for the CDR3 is TGTGCCATACGACAAGAAACCCGGGACAGGGATTTCTCAGATACGCAGTATTTT.

In DNA, the CDR3 is TGTGCCAGCAGTTCCCGGACAGGGAACACAGTCGATACGCAGTATTTT. Amino acid sequence: CASSSRTGNTVDTQYF. This sequence joins TRBV6-6 and TRBJ2-3, with TRBD1 matching 8 bases. After removal of 4 bases from V and 6 bases from J, the junction contained 12 bases not matched to a gene. This CDR3 has 16 residues. Germline CDR1 and CDR2: MNHNY and SVGAGI (reference sequence).

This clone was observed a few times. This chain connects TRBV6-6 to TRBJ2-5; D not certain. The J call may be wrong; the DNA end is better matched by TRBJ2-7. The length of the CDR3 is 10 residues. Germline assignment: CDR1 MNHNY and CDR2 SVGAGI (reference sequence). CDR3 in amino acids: CATGSYEQYF. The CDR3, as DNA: TGTGCCACCGGGTCCTACGAGCAGTACTTC.

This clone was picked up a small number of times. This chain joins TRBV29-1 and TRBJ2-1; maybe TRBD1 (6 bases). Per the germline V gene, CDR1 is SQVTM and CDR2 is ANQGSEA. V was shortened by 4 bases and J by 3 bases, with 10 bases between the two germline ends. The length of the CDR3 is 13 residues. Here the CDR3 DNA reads TGCAGCGTTGCAGGGGCCAACTACAATGAGCAGTTCTTC. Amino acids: CSVAGANYNEQFF.

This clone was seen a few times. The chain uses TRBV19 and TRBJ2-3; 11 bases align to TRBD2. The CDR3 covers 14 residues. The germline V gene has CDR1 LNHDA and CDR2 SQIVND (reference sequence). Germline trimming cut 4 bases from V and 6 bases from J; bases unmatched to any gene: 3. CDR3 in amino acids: CASSKGLAVDTQYF. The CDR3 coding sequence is TGTGCCAGTAGTAAGGGACTAGCGGTTGATACGCAGTATTTT. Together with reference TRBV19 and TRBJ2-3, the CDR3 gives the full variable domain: DGGITQSPKYLFRKEGQNVTLSCEQNLNHDAMYWYRQDPGQGLRLIYYSQIVNDFQKGDIAEGYSVSREKKESFPLTVTSAQKNPTAFYLCASSKGLAVDTQYFGPGTRLTVL.

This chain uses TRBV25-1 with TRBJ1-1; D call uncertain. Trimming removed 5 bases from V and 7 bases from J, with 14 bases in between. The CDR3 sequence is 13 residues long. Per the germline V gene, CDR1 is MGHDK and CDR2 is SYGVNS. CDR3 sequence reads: CASSKGGSGEAFF. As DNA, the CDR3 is TGTGCCAGCAGTAAAGGAGGAAGTGGTGAAGCTTTCTTT.

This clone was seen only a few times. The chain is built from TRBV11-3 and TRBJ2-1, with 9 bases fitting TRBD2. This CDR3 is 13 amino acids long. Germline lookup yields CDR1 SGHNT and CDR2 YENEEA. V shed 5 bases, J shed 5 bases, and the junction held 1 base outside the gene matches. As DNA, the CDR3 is TGTGCCAGCAGCCGGACTAGCGACAATGAGCAGTTCTTC. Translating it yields CASSRTSDNEQFF.

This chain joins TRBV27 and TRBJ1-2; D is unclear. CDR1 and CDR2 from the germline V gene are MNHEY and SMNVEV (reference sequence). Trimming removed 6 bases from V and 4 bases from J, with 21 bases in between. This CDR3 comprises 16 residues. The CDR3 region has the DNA TGTGCCAGCAGGACGGAACAGCGACTGGGAGGCTATGGCTACACCTTC. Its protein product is CASRTEQRLGGYGYTF.

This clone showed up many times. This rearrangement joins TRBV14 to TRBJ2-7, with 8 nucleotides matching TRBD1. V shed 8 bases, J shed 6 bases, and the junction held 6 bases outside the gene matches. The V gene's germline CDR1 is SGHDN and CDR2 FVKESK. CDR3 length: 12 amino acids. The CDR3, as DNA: TGTGCCAGCGGACAGGGTTTTGGCGAGCAGTACTTC. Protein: CASGQGFGEQYF.

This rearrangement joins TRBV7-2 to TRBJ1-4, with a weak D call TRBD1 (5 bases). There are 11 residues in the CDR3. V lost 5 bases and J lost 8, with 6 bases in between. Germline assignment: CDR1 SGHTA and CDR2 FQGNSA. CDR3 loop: CASSPGEKLFF. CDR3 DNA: TGTGCCAGCAGCCCAGGGGAAAAACTGTTTTTT.

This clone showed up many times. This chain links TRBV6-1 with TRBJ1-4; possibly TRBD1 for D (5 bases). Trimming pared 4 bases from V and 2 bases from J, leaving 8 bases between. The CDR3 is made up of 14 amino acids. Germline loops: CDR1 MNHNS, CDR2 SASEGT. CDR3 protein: CASSVTDTNEKLFF. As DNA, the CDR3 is TGTGCCAGCAGTGTGACAGATACTAATGAAAAACTGTTTTTT.

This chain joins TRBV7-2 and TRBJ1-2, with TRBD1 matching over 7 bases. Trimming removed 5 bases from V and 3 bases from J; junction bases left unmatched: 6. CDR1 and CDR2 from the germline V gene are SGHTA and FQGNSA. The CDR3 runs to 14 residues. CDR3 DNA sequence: TGTGCCAGCAGCCGGGACAGAGGGGACTATGGCTACACCTTC. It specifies CASSRDRGDYGYTF.

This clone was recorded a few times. The chain's CDR3 is CASSLNRGRGNEQFF. The DNA for the CDR3 is TGTGCCAGCAGTTTAAACCGCGGGAGGGGCAATGAGCAGTTCTTC. The chain is built from TRBV27 and TRBJ2-1, with 9 bases matching TRBD2. The CDR3 totals 15 residues. Germline CDR1 reads MNHEY; CDR2 reads SMNVEV (reference sequence). The V gene end was trimmed by 2 bases and the J gene end by 6 bases; junction bases not matched to a gene: 5.

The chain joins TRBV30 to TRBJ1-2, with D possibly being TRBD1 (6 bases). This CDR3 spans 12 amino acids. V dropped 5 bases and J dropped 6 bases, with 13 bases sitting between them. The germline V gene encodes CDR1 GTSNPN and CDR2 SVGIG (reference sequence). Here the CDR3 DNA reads TGTGCCTGGGGTCTAACAGGGCATGGCTACACCTTC. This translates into CAWGLTGHGYTF.

The CDR3 is CASSFYGGDSQETQYF. DNA of the CDR3: TGTGCCAGCAGTTTCTATGGTGGGGACAGCCAAGAGACCCAGTACTTC. This chain connects TRBV28 to TRBJ2-5; 7 bases fit TRBD1. CDR3 length: 16 amino acids. The germline CDR1 and CDR2 sequences are MDHEN and SYDVKM. V gave up 3 bases and J gave up 1 base; unmatched junction bases: 8.

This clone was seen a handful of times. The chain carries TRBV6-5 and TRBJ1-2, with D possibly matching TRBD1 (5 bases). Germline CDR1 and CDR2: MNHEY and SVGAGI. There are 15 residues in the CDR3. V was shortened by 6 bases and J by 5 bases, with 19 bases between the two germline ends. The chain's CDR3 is CASRRAGGAEYGYTF. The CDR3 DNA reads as TGTGCCAGCAGACGCGCGGGAGGGGCAGAATATGGCTACACCTTC.

The CDR3 DNA reads as TGTGCCAGCTCACCACCGGGAACAGGGCCAGACTATGGCTACACCTTC. It encodes CASSPPGTGPDYGYTF. The V and J genes are TRBV18 and TRBJ1-2; perhaps TRBD1 as D (6 bases). The CDR3 contains 16 residues. Trimming cost V 0 bases and J 3 bases, with 14 bases left between them. From germline, CDR1 is KGHSH and CDR2 LQKENI.